A selection of T cell receptor beta chains follows, all from one sample in a study of cytomegalovirus exposure and HLA in healthy donors. Data came from immunoSEQ multiplex PCR; TCRdb stores just in-frame clones and leaves some out. The table includes about 190,000 clones, 75% to 90% detected once. The source material was PBMCs. These receptors all stem from a man aged 40-55 years in good health and CMV-seropositive. Both conserved end residues are part of each CDR3. The D gene is left open where the match is weak. Some rows have no size entry. The others give once, few or many, or a class for an expanded clone.

clone size	V gene	D gene	J gene	CDR3 protein	CDR3 DNA
few	TRBV5-4	TRBD1	TRBJ2-7	CASSLAVGTGNYEQYF	TGTGCCAGCAGCTTGGCCGTGGGGACAGGGAACTACGAGCAGTACTTC
-	TRBV9	-	TRBJ1-2	CASSDDSTYGYTF	TGTGCCAGCAGCGACGACAGCACCTATGGCTACACCTTC
-	TRBV6-1	-	TRBJ1-2	CASSEALRTGLDSDYGYTF	TGTGCCAGCAGTGAAGCTTTAAGAACAGGGTTAGATTCGGACTATGGCTACACCTTC
few	TRBV2	TRBD1	TRBJ1-5	CASSSGTGDVGNQPQHF	TGTGCCAGCAGTTCCGGGACAGGGGATGTCGGCAATCAGCCCCAGCATTTT
few	TRBV9	-	TRBJ1-1	CASSVDRVGTEAFF	TGTGCCAGCAGCGTAGACAGGGTGGGCACTGAAGCTTTCTTT
-	TRBV10-1	-	TRBJ1-4	CASSGGQTTNEKLFF	TGCGCCAGCAGTGGTGGACAGACAACTAATGAAAAACTGTTTTTT
-	TRBV7-2	TRBD1	TRBJ1-2	CASSLVRDRGGYTF	TGTGCCAGCAGCTTAGTCCGGGACAGGGGTGGCTACACCTTC
-	TRBV30	-	TRBJ1-4	CAWSRQGNEKLFF	TGTGCCTGGAGTCGGCAGGGGAATGAAAAACTGTTTTTT
-	TRBV19	-	TRBJ1-3	CASRKTGSGNTIYF	TGTGCCAGTAGGAAGACAGGCTCTGGAAACACCATATATTTT
-	TRBV19	-	TRBJ2-7	CASRQAYEQYF	TGTGCCAGTCGACAGGCCTACGAGCAGTACTTC
few	TRBV5-6	-	TRBJ2-6	CASSFGSSGANVLTF	TGTGCCAGCAGCTTCGGGAGCTCTGGGGCCAACGTCCTGACTTTC
-	TRBV9	-	TRBJ1-1	CASSVGSGGEAFF	TGTGCCAGCAGCGTAGGTTCCGGGGGTGAAGCTTTCTTT
-	TRBV7-2	-	TRBJ1-4	CASSRPGAEKLFF	TGTGCCAGCAGCCGCCCAGGCGCTGAAAAACTGTTTTTT
-	TRBV6-1	-	TRBJ1-5	CASRVGGSSNQPQHF	TGTGCCAGCAGGGTCGGGGGATCCAGCAATCAGCCCCAGCATTTT
-	TRBV7-8	TRBD2	TRBJ2-5	CASTTGWSSGAQETQYF	TGTGCCAGCACCACTGGGTGGTCGAGCGGGGCCCAAGAGACCCAGTACTTC
-	TRBV11-2	-	TRBJ1-1	CASSDITQGWTEAFF	TGTGCCAGCAGCGACATCACGCAGGGGTGGACTGAAGCTTTCTTT
few	TRBV19	-	TRBJ1-5	CASREGQRGNQPQHF	TGTGCCAGTAGGGAGGGGCAGCGGGGCAATCAGCCCCAGCATTTT
-	TRBV7-7	-	TRBJ2-3	CASSLARGEIYTQYF	TGTGCTAGCAGCTTAGCCCGAGGTGAAATCTATACGCAGTATTTT
-	TRBV7-6	-	TRBJ1-4	CASSLDRSPNEKLFF	TGTGCCAGCAGCTTAGACAGGTCCCCTAATGAAAAACTGTTTTTT
-	TRBV6-5	-	TRBJ1-2	CASRQPGGGYGYTF	TGTGCCAGCAGACAACCGGGTGGAGGGTATGGCTACACCTTC
-	TRBV25-1	-	TRBJ1-2	CASSELRGDRQTNYGYTF	TGTGCCAGCAGTGAATTAAGGGGTGACAGACAGACTAACTATGGCTACACCTTC
once	TRBV12-1	-	TRBJ2-6	CASSLGQNSGANVLTF	TGTGCCAGCAGCTTGGGGCAGAACTCTGGGGCCAACGTCCTGACTTTC
-	TRBV4-2	TRBD1	TRBJ1-6	CASSPSTGGNSPLHF	TGTGCCAGCAGCCCATCGACAGGGGGGAATTCACCCCTCCACTTT
few	TRBV7-9	-	TRBJ1-6	CASSSRLAGDYNSPLHF	TGTGCCAGCAGCTCCAGGTTGGCAGGGGACTATAATTCACCCCTCCACTTT
few	TRBV4-3	-	TRBJ1-1	CASSQGSPNTEAFF	TGCGCCAGCAGCCAAGGAAGCCCGAACACTGAAGCTTTCTTT
-	TRBV9	TRBD2	TRBJ2-7	CASSVELAGREQYF	TGTGCCAGCAGCGTAGAACTAGCGGGGCGGGAGCAGTACTTC
-	TRBV27	-	TRBJ1-1	CASSRNPGENTEAFF	TGTGCCAGCAGTAGAAACCCAGGGGAGAACACTGAAGCTTTCTTT